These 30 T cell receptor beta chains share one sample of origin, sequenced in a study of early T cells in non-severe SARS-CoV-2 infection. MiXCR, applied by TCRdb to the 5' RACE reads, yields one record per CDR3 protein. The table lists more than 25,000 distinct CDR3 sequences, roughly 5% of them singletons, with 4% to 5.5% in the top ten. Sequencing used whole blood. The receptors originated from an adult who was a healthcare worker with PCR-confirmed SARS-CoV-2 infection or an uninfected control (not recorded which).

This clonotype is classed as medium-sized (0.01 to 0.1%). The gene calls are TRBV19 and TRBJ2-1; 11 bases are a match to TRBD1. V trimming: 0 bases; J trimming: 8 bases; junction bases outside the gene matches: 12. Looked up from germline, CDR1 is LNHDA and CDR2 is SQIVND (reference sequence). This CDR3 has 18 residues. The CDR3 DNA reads TGTGCCAGTAGTATAGATCTGTTAGGGACAGGGGGTAGGGATGAGCAGTTCTTC. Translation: CASSIDLLGTGGRDEQFF.

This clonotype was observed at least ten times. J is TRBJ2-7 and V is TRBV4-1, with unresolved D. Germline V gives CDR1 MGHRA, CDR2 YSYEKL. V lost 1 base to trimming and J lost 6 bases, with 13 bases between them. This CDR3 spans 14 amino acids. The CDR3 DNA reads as TGCGCCAGCAGCCAAGTTAACGGCTACGCCGAGCAGTACTTC. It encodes CASSQVNGYAEQYF.

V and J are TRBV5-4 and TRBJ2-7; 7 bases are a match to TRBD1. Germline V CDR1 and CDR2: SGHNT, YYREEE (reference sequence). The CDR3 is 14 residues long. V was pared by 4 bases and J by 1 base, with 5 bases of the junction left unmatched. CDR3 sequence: CASSRTGQSYEQYF. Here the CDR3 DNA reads TGTGCCAGCAGCCGGACGGGACAGTCCTACGAGCAGTACTTC.

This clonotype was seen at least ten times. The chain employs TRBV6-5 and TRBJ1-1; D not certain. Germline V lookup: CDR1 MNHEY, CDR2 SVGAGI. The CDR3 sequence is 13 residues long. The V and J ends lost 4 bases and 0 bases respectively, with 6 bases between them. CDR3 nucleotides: TGTGCCAGCAGTTCCGGGATGAACACTGAAGCTTTCTTT. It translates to CASSSGMNTEAFF.

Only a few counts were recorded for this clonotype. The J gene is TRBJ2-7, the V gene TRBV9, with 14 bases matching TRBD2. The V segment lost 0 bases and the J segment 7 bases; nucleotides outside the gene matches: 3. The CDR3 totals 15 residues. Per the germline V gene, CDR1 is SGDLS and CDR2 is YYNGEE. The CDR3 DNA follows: TGTGCCAGCAGCGTAGGACTAGCGGGAGGGCAAGAGCAGTACTTC. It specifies CASSVGLAGGQEQYF.

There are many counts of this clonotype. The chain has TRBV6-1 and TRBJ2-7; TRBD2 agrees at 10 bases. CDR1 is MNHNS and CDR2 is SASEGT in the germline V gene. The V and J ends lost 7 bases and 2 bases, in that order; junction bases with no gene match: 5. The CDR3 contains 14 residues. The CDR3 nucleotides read TGTGCCAGCAACTATGGACTAGCGGCCTACGAGCAGTACTTC. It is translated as CASNYGLAAYEQYF.

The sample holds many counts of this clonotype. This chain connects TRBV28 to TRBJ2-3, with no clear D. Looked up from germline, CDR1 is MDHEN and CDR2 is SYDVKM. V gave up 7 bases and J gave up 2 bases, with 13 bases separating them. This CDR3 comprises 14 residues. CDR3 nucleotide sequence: TGTGCCAGCATTTCGGGCAGTTCCACAGATACGCAGTATTTT. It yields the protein CASISGSSTDTQYF.

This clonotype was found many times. CDR3 protein: CSVEDRTSAREQFF. The CDR3 coding sequence is TGCAGCGTTGAAGATCGTACTAGCGCGCGTGAGCAGTTCTTC. J is TRBJ2-1 and V is TRBV29-1, with TRBD2 identical over 7 bases. The CDR3 totals 14 residues. V trimming: 0 bases; J trimming: 9 bases; junction bases outside the gene matches: 8. The germline gives CDR1 SQVTM, CDR2 ANQGSEA.

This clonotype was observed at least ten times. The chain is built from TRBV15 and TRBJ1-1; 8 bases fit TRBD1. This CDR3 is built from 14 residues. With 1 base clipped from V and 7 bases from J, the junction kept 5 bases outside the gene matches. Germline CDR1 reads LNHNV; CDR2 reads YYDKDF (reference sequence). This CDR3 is CATSRAGQGFEAFF. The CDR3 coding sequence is TGTGCCACCAGCAGAGCCGGACAGGGCTTTGAAGCTTTCTTT.

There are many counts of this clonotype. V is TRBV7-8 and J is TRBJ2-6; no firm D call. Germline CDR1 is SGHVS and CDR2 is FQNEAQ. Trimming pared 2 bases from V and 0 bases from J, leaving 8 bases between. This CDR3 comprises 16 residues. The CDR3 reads CASSLYIGSGANVLTF. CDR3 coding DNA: TGTGCCAGCAGCTTATACATCGGCTCTGGGGCCAACGTCCTGACTTTC. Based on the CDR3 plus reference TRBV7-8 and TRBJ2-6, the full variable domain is GAGVSQSPRYKVAKRGQDVALRCDPISGHVSLFWYQQALGQGPEFLTYFQNEAQLDKSGLPSDRFFAERPEGSVSTLKIQRTQQEDSAVYLCASSLYIGSGANVLTFGAGSRLTVL.

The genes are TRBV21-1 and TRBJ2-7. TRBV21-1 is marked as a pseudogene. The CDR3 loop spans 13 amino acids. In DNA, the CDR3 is TGTGCCAGCAGCAAACGGTCCGGCTACGAGCAGTACTTC. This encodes CASSKRSGYEQYF.

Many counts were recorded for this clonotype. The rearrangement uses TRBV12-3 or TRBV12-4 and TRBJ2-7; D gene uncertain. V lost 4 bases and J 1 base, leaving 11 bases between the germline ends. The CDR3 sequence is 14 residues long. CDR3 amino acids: CASSSLALSYEQYF. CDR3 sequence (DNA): TGTGCCAGCAGTTCCCTCGCCCTATCCTACGAGCAGTACTTC.

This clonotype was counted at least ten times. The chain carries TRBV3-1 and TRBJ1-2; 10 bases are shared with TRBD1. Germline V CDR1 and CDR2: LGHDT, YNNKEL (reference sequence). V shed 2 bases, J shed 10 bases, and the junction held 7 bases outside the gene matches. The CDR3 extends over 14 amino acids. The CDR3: CASSQIGQGEPYTF. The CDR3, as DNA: TGTGCCAGCAGCCAAATCGGACAGGGGGAACCCTACACCTTC.

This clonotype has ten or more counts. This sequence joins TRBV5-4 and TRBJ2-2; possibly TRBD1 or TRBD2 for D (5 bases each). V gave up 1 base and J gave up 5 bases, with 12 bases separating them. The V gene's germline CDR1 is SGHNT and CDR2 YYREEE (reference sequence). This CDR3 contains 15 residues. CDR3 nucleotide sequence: TGTGCCAGCAGCTTGAATGGGGGTGTGACCGGGGAGCTGTTTTTT. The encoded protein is CASSLNGGVTGELFF.

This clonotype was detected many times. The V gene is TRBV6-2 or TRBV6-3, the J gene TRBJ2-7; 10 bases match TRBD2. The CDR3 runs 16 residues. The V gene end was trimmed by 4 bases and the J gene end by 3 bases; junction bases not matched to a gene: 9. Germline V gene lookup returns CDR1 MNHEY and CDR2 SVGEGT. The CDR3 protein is CASSWIPASGSYEQYF. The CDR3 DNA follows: TGTGCCAGCAGTTGGATTCCAGCTAGCGGGAGCTACGAGCAGTACTTC.

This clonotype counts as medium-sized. The CDR3 loop reads CSVVGTGTYEQYF. CDR3 coding DNA: TGCAGCGTTGTCGGGACAGGAACCTACGAGCAGTACTTC. The chain links TRBV29-1 to TRBJ2-7; 8 bases map to TRBD1. This CDR3 spans 13 amino acids. The V gene end was trimmed by 4 bases and the J gene end by 2 bases; junction bases not matched to a gene: 4. CDR1 is SQVTM and CDR2 is ANQGSEA in the germline V gene.

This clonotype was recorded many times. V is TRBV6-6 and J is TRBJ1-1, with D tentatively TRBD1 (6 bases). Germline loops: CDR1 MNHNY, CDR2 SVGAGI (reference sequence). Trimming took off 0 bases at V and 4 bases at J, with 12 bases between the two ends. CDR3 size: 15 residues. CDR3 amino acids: CASSYSGGAVTEAFF. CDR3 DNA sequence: TGTGCCAGCAGTTACTCTGGGGGGGCTGTCACTGAAGCTTTCTTT.

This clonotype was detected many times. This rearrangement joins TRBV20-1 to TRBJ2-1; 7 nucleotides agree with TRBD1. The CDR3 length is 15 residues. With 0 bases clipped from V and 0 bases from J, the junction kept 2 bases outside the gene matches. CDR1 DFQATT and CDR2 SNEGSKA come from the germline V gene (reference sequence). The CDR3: CSAREQGSSYNEQFF. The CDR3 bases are TGCAGTGCTAGAGAACAGGGGAGCTCCTACAATGAGCAGTTCTTC.

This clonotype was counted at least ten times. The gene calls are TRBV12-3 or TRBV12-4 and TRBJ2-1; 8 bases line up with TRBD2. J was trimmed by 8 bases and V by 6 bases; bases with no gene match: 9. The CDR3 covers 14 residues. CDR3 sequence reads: CASRLTGTSYEQFF. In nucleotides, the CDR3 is TGTGCCAGCAGACTAACCGGGACTAGTTATGAGCAGTTCTTC.

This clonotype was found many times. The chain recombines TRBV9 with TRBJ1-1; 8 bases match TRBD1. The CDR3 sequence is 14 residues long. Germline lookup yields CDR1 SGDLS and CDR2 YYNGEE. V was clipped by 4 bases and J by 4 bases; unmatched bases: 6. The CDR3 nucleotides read TGTGCCAGCAGCATCGGACAGGGCCTCACTGAAGCTTTCTTT. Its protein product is CASSIGQGLTEAFF.

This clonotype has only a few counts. This chain's CDR3 is CASSARSLGGSHEQYF. DNA for the CDR3: TGCGCCAGCAGCGCCCGAAGTCTAGGAGGTAGCCACGAGCAGTACTTC. The chain uses TRBV5-1 and TRBJ2-7; perhaps TRBD2 as D (5 bases). Trimming took 4 bases from V and 5 from J, leaving 22 bases between them. Germline V gene data show CDR1 as SGHRS and CDR2 as YFSETQ. CDR3 size: 16 residues. The whole variable domain, remainder taken from reference TRBV5-1 and TRBJ2-7, is KAGVTQTPRYLIKTRGQQVTLSCSPISGHRSVSWYQQTPGQGLQFLFEYFSETQRNKGNFPGRFSGRQFSNSRSEMNVSTLELGDSALYLCASSARSLGGSHEQYFGPGTRLTVT.

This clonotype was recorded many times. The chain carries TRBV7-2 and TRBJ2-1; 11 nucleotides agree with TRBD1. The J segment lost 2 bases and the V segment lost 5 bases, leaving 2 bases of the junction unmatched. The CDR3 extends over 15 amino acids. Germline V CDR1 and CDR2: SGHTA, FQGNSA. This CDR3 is CASSRGQGAYNEQFF. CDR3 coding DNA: TGTGCCAGCAGCAGGGGACAGGGGGCCTACAATGAGCAGTTCTTC.

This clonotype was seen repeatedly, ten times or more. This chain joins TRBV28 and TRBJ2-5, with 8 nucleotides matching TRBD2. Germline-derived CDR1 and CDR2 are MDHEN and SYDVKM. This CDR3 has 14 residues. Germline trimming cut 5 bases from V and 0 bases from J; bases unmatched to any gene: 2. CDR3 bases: TGTGCCAGCAGTCTAGCGGGCAACCAAGAGACCCAGTACTTC. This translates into CASSLAGNQETQYF.

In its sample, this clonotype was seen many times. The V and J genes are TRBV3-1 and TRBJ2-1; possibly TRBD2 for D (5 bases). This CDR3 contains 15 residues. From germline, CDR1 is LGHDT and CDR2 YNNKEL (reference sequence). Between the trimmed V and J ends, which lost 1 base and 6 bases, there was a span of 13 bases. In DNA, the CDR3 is TGTGCCAGCAGCCAAGTGGCCCTAGGAGGCAATGAGCAGTTCTTC. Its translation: CASSQVALGGNEQFF.

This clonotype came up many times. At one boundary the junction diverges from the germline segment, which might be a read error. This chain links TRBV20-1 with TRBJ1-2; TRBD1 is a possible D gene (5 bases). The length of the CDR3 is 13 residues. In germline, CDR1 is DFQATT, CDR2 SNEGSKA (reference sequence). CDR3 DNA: TGCAGTGCTAGTGACGGGACGGCCTATGTCTACACCTTC. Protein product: CSASDGTAYVYTF.

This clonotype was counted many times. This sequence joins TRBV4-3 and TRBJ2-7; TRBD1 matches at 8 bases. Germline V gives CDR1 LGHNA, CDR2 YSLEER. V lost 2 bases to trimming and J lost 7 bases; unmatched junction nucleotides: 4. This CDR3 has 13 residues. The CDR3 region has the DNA TGCGCCAGCAGCCAAACAGGGGGAAGGGAGCAGTACTTC. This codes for CASSQTGGREQYF.

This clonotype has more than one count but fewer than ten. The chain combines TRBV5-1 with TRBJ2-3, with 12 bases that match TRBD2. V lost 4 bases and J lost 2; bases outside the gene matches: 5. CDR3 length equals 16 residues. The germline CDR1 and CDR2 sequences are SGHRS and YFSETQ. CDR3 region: CASSGGLAGFTDTQYF. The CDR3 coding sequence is TGCGCCAGCAGCGGAGGACTAGCGGGATTCACAGATACGCAGTATTTT.

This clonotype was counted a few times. CDR3 loop: CASSPMDGAFF. CDR3 coding DNA: TGTGCCAGTAGTCCCATGGATGGAGCTTTCTTT. The rearrangement joins TRBV19 to TRBJ1-1, with D uncertain. V lost 5 bases and J 10 bases, leaving 11 bases between the germline ends. Looked up from germline, CDR1 is LNHDA and CDR2 is SQIVND (reference sequence). The CDR3 runs to 11 residues.

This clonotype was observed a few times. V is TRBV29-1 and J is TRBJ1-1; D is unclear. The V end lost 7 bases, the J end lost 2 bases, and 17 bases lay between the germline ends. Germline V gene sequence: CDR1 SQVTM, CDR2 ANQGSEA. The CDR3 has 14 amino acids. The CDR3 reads CSARPEGINTEAFF. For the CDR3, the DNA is TGCAGCGCCCGCCCTGAAGGGATCAACACTGAAGCTTTCTTT.

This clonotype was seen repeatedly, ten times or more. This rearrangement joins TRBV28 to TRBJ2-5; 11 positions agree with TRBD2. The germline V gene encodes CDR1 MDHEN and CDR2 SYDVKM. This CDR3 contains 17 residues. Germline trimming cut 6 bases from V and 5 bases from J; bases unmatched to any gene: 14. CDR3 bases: TGTGCCAGCAGCCCCACTCTACTAGCGGGAGTCGGGGAGACCCAGTACTTC. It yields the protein CASSPTLLAGVGETQYF.